This TCR beta chain was profiled in a study of T-cell reconstitution after alpha-beta-depleted transplantation in children. It was with unique molecular identifiers that the TCRbeta library was prepared. One entry per CDR3 protein, called by TCRdb with MiXCR from the PCR reads. Among about 200,000 distinct CDR3 sequences, roughly 14% were seen once, and the ten largest hold less than 15%. The V end was cut by 0 bases, the J end by 7 bases, with 13 bases between. The germline V gene encodes CDR1 SGDLS and CDR2 YYNGEE. The CDR3 runs to 15 residues. This receptor was identified in a human donor who donated a stem cell graft to a child with acute lymphoblastic leukemia. The chain uses TRBV9 and TRBJ2-2; D gene uncertain. The sample was PBMCs from the stem cell graft donor, taken from the stem cell graft. CDR3 nucleotides: TGTGCCAGCAGCGTAGGTCGGGTTTTTGGCGGGGAGCTGTTTTTT. It specifies CASSVGRVFGGELFF.